Listed here are 14 T cell receptor beta chains from one sample, sequenced in a study of T cell responses to AZD1222 COVID-19 vaccine. Sequencing used immunoSEQ multiplex PCR; TCRdb keeps in-frame clones, though not all of them. The sample lists about 150,000 clones, about nine tenths occurring once. The material was peripheral blood, obtained on day 0 of AZD1222 vaccination. The source is an adult in good health.

This chain joins TRBV18 and TRBJ1-6; D unclear. The germline CDR1 and CDR2 sequences are KGHSH and LQKENI. The V and J ends lost 4 bases and 7 bases respectively, with 11 bases between them. CDR3 length: 14 residues. CDR3 DNA: TGTGCCAGCTCACAAATCCAACAGAATTCACCCCTCCACTTT. This encodes CASSQIQQNSPLHF. The complete variable domain, with remaining parts taken from reference TRBV18 and TRBJ1-6, reads NAGVMQNPRHLVRRRGQEARLRCSPMKGHSHVYWYRQLPEEGLKFMVYLQKENIIDESGMPKERFSAEFPKEGPSILRIQQVVRGDSAAYFCASSQIQQNSPLHFGNGTRLTVT.

V gene TRBV7-2 combines with J gene TRBJ2-3; TRBD2 agrees at 7 bases. CDR1 and CDR2 from the germline V gene are SGHTA and FQGNSA. The CDR3 is 16 residues long. The junction had 7 bases not matched to a gene; V was cut back by 1 base and J by 3 bases. The CDR3 bases are TGTGCCAGCAGCTTAGTTGGCCTAGCGGTAACAGATACGCAGTATTTT. It codes for CASSLVGLAVTDTQYF.

V and J are TRBV7-2 and TRBJ2-5; tentatively, D is TRBD1 or TRBD2 (6 bases each). The V gene lost 1 base and the J gene lost 5 bases, with 14 bases spanning the gap. Germline assignment: CDR1 SGHTA and CDR2 FQGNSA. This CDR3 contains 15 residues. The CDR3 region has the DNA TGTGCCAGCAGCTTAGGGAGGGGGGCTGTTGAGACCCAGTACTTC. Its translation: CASSLGRGAVETQYF.

The gene calls are TRBV7-2 and TRBJ2-3, with 8 bases lining up with TRBD2. This CDR3 has 18 amino acids. Trimming removed 1 base from V and 2 bases from J; junction bases left unmatched: 11. CDR1 SGHTA and CDR2 FQGNSA come from the germline V gene. The CDR3 spells CASSLEIQGAGVTDTQYF. CDR3 sequence (DNA): TGTGCCAGCAGCTTAGAAATTCAGGGAGCGGGGGTCACAGATACGCAGTATTTT.

The chain links TRBV5-5 to TRBJ2-7, with 9 bases that match TRBD1. This CDR3 region has 15 residues. V lost 0 bases to trimming and J lost 7 bases; unmatched junction nucleotides: 8. Germline V gives CDR1 SGHKS, CDR2 YYEKEE (reference sequence). CDR3 amino acids: CASSLEGTGTNEQYF. The CDR3 nucleotides are TGTGCCAGCAGCTTGGAAGGGACAGGGACTAATGAGCAGTACTTC.

This chain joins TRBV4-3 and TRBJ1-1, with D maybe TRBD1 (6 bases). Germline V gene sequence: CDR1 LGHNA, CDR2 YSLEER. The CDR3 sequence is 14 residues long. Trimming removed 4 bases from V and 0 bases from J, with 9 bases in between. In nucleotides, the CDR3 is TGCGCCAGCAGCCTTGGACAGCTGAACACTGAAGCTTTCTTT. It yields the protein CASSLGQLNTEAFF.

This clone was counted once. The chain combines TRBV29-1 with TRBJ1-2; 8 nucleotides agree with TRBD1. With 4 bases clipped from V and 7 bases from J, the junction kept 11 bases outside the gene matches. The CDR3 spans 14 residues. The germline V gene has CDR1 SQVTM and CDR2 ANQGSEA. The CDR3 sequence: CSVAWSGGAGGYTF. The CDR3 DNA reads as TGCAGCGTTGCATGGTCAGGGGGCGCAGGTGGCTACACCTTC.

This clone was found once. This chain links TRBV19 with TRBJ1-1; D possibly corresponds to TRBD1 (6 bases). The CDR3 spans 13 residues. V lost 3 bases to trimming and J lost 5 bases, with 10 bases between them. Germline assignment: CDR1 LNHDA and CDR2 SQIVND (reference sequence). CDR3 sequence (DNA): TGTGCCAGTAGTATCGACAGGACTACTGAAGCTTTCTTT. Protein: CASSIDRTTEAFF.

The chain combines TRBV28 with TRBJ1-5, with 9 bases that match TRBD1. V dropped 6 bases and J dropped 7; count of bases not matched to a gene: 4. Germline CDR1 reads MDHEN; CDR2 reads SYDVKM. This CDR3 is built from 13 residues. The CDR3 sequence: CASRLQGAQPQHF. CDR3 DNA: TGTGCCAGCAGACTACAGGGGGCCCAGCCCCAGCATTTT.

A few counts support this clone. The chain is built from TRBV23-1 and TRBJ1-6; TRBD1 is a possible D gene (5 bases). TRBV23-1 falls under the ORF class, with uncertain function. Trimming took off 8 bases at V and 0 bases at J, with 14 bases between the two ends. This CDR3 spans 16 amino acids. The CDR3 loop reads CASSYPGGSYNSPLHF. CDR3 coding DNA: TGCGCCAGCTCCTACCCGGGGGGCTCCTATAATTCACCCCTCCACTTT.

The gene calls are TRBV7-9 and TRBJ1-5; 9 positions match TRBD1. The junction had 3 bases not matched to a gene; V was cut back by 5 bases and J by 1 base. This CDR3 contains 15 residues. In germline, CDR1 is SEHNR, CDR2 FQNEAQ (reference sequence). CDR3 loop: CASSPQGASNQPQHF. CDR3 nucleotides: TGTGCCAGCAGCCCACAGGGGGCGAGCAATCAGCCCCAGCATTTT.

The chain has TRBV5-6 and TRBJ1-2, with D possibly TRBD1 on 5 matching bases. V was trimmed by 0 bases and J by 6 bases, leaving 6 bases between them. CDR3 length: 12 amino acids. The V gene's germline CDR1 is SGHDT and CDR2 YYEEEE. This chain's CDR3 is CASSLVGDGYTF. The CDR3 DNA sequence: TGTGCCAGCAGCTTGGTAGGGGATGGCTACACCTTC.

The chain has TRBV6-5 and TRBJ2-7; tentatively, D is TRBD1 or TRBD2 (6 bases each). The CDR3 has 12 amino acids. With 6 bases removed from V and 3 bases from J, the gap between germline ends came to 9 bases. Germline V gene sequence: CDR1 MNHEY, CDR2 SVGAGI. CDR3 coding DNA: TGTGCCAGCAGAGGGGGGTACTACGAGCAGTACTTC. The encoded protein is CASRGGYYEQYF.

V gene TRBV7-2 combines with J gene TRBJ2-1; no clear D. Trimming removed 3 bases at V and 0 bases at J, with 21 bases between. Germline-derived CDR1 and CDR2 are SGHTA and FQGNSA. This CDR3 spans 19 amino acids. The CDR3 nucleotides are TGTGCCAGCAGCTTGTGGCTAGGCAAGAGAGGCGTCTCCTACAATGAGCAGTTCTTC. This encodes CASSLWLGKRGVSYNEQFF.